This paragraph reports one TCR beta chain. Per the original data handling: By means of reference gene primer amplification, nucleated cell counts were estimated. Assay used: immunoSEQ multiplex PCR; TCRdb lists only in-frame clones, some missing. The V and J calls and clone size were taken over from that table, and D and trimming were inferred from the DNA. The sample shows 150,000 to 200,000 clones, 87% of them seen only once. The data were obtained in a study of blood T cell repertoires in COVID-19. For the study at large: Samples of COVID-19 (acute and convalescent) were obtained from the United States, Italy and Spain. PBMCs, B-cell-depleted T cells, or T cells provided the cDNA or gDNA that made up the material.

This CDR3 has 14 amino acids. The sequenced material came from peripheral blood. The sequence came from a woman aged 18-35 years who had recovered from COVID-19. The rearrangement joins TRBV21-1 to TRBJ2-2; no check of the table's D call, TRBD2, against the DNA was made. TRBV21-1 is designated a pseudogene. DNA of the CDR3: TGTGCCAGCAGCATCGAGGGGAACACCGGGGAGCTGTTTTTT. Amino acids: CASSIEGNTGELFF.